This T cell receptor (beta chain) was profiled in a study of blood T cell repertoires in COVID-19 (dated by TCRdb to 2018 to 2020). About the study as a whole: The collaborator samples originated in the United States, Italy and Spain and spanned the acute and convalescent phases of COVID-19. Subjects who had been exposed to COVID-19, were actively infected with it, or had recovered from it provided the deeply sampled blood TCRbeta repertoires that made up the dataset. The prospective study material was composed of cDNA or gDNA derived from T cells, B-cell-depleted T cells, or PBMCs. The repertoires were released in a freely available public database intended as a resource for research on the immune response to SARS-CoV-2. The samples were drawn from the first 160 participants of the ongoing ImmuneRACE study and from about 1,200 subjects provided by 6 global collaborators. HLA class I and class II types, where available, came from metadata supplied by the sample provider rather than from assay-based typing. The sample metadata nearly always contained a de-identified subject ID, COVID-19 status, age in years and sex.

As to this clone: Its antigen is not yet known. No base qualities exist here, and no much larger clone lies one base off it.

From cysteine to phenylalanine, the CDR3 is 16 amino acids long. Only the CDR3 region is kept as DNA, spanning 48 bases read in frame from base 1. The germline V and J ends show losses of 4 bases and 5 bases respectively, and no gene match explains 11 bases of the junction. The germline V gene (reference sequence) yields LNHDA for CDR1 and SQIVND for CDR2. Summary of the overall study and its limitations: Clinical and demographic metadata were provided uncurated, with the amount varying by source and participant.

TCRbeta CDR3 regions were amplified from genomic DNA using the immunoSEQ Assay, a bias-controlled multiplex PCR. The study's own analysis went as follows. The number of nucleated cells in each sample was estimated by amplification of reference gene primers within the assay. To quantify the absolute abundance of each unique TCRbeta CDR3 rearrangement, sequence reads were collapsed and filtered. For each sample, productive Simpson clonality was calculated as the square root of Simpson's diversity index across productive rearrangements. TCRdb obtained this table from immuneACCESS and retained in-frame rearrangements with V and J assigned. These tables miss some clones; where compared with another copy, unresolved V genes account for less than half of the shortfall, and the remainder is unexplained. The D gene and trimming were derived from the DNA, and the V and J assignments and clone size from that table. The sample table records hundreds of thousands of clones; roughly 85% of these occur just once. The ten top clones hold approximately 1.5% of the sample.

Whole blood was collected in K2EDTA tubes by collaborating institutions according to the institutions' own protocols. For TCRbeta analysis, collaborator samples were shipped as frozen whole blood, as isolated PBMCs, or as DNA extracted from either sample type. Sequencing was done on a sample of peripheral blood. The TCR was taken from a woman younger than 45 with active or convalescent COVID-19. Recombination linked TRBV19 to TRBJ2-3; a stretch of 8 junction bases matches TRBD1. Here the CDR3 is given as CASSTRQGSLGDTQYF. The base sequence is TGTGCCAGTAGTACCCGACAGGGGTCCCTAGGAGATACGCAGTATTTT. Extended through the reference TRBV19 and TRBJ2-3 proteins, this CDR3 yields the full variable domain: DGGITQSPKYLFRKEGQNVTLSCEQNLNHDAMYWYRQDPGQGLRLIYYSQIVNDFQKGDIAEGYSVSREKKESFPLTVTSAQKNPTAFYLCASSTRQGSLGDTQYFGPGTRLTVL.